Listed below are T cell receptor beta chains from one sample, sequenced in a study of identical twins. Using its own MiXCR run on the 5' RACE reads, TCRdb lists one record per CDR3 protein. The repertoire holds fewer than 450,000 distinct CDR3 sequences, with 9% as singletons. Sequencing was carried out using naive T cells sorted from blood. Receptors originate from a woman aged 50 to 60 in good health. The CDR3 runs from the conserved cysteine through the conserved F or W. Each record gives: J gene, V gene, CDR3 length, clone size, D gene, CDR3 protein, CDR3 DNA. A D gene is named only where the DNA matches it firmly. Clone size is shown for a subset of rows, as once, few, many or a class of expanded clone.

TRBJ2-3 TRBV7-2 16 few NA CASSMTRLVGSDTQYF TGTGCCAGCAGCATGACTCGACTAGTTGGGTCAGATACGCAGTATTTT
TRBJ2-1 TRBV3-1 17 many TRBD2 CASSQGLAGGAYNEQFF TGTGCCAGCAGCCAAGGACTAGCGGGAGGCGCCTACAATGAGCAGTTCTTC
TRBJ2-2 TRBV3-1 17 few TRBD1 CASSQDLRTGGTGELFF TGTGCCAGCAGCCAAGATCTAAGGACAGGGGGCACCGGGGAGCTGTTTTTT
TRBJ2-2 TRBV12-3/TRBV12-4 13 NA NA CASSPTTDGELFF TGTGCCAGCAGTCCGACTACCGACGGGGAGCTGTTTTTT
TRBJ2-5 TRBV15 16 few TRBD2 CATSTGTSGPQETQYF TGTGCCACCAGCACCGGGACTAGCGGACCACAAGAGACCCAGTACTTC
TRBJ1-2 TRBV14 15 NA NA CASSQDWAVPYGYTF TGTGCCAGCAGCCAAGATTGGGCGGTACCCTATGGCTACACCTTC
TRBJ2-1 TRBV4-1 15 many TRBD2 CASRRTSGDRNEQFF TGCGCCAGCAGGCGGACTAGCGGGGACCGAAATGAGCAGTTCTTC
TRBJ2-3 TRBV7-9 15 NA NA CASSFPPSSTDTQYF TGTGCCAGCAGCTTCCCTCCCTCTAGCACAGATACGCAGTATTTT
TRBJ2-1 TRBV4-1 17 many NA CASSQDLVGAAYNEQFF TGCGCCAGCAGCCAAGATCTTGTGGGAGCAGCCTACAATGAGCAGTTCTTC
TRBJ2-6 TRBV12-3/TRBV12-4 16 NA NA CASSLATGPGANVLTF TGTGCCAGCAGTTTAGCGACAGGACCTGGGGCCAACGTCCTGACTTTC
TRBJ2-7 TRBV15 14 many NA CATSRADTGYEQYF TGTGCCACCAGCAGAGCGGACACGGGGTACGAGCAGTACTTC
TRBJ1-5 TRBV4-1 16 few NA CASSLIMGGSNQPQHF TGCGCCAGCAGCCTAATAATGGGCGGTAGCAATCAGCCCCAGCATTTT
TRBJ1-5 TRBV2 15 many NA CASSESIGSNQPQHF TGTGCCAGCAGTGAAAGTATAGGGAGCAATCAGCCCCAGCATTTT
TRBJ2-1 TRBV24-1 16 few TRBD1 CATSETDRGWVHEQFF TGTGCCACCAGTGAGACCGACAGGGGATGGGTTCATGAGCAGTTCTTC
TRBJ2-1 TRBV11-2 15 few TRBD2 CASSPTSGSGREQFF TGTGCCAGCAGCCCCACTAGCGGGAGTGGACGCGAGCAGTTCTTC
TRBJ1-6 TRBV3-1 18 NA NA CASSQSGGSWDSASPLHF TGTGCCAGCAGCCAATCGGGCGGGAGTTGGGATTCAGCTTCACCCCTCCACTTT
TRBJ2-3 TRBV25-1 13 few NA CASSPTGLDTQYF TGTGCCAGCAGTCCCACGGGGTTAGATACGCAGTATTTT
TRBJ1-4 TRBV6-5 12 many NA CASTGGNEKLFF TGTGCCAGCACGGGGGGAAACGAAAAACTGTTTTTT
TRBJ2-1 TRBV25-1 12 many NA CASSEYLEERFF TGTGCCAGCAGTGAATACCTGGAGGAACGGTTCTTC
TRBJ2-1 TRBV24-1 15 NA TRBD2 CATSGWTSGVNEQFF TGTGCCACCAGTGGGTGGACTAGCGGAGTCAATGAGCAGTTCTTC
TRBJ2-1 TRBV5-1 16 NA TRBD2 CASSLAGAGAGNEQFF TGCGCCAGCAGCTTGGCTGGAGCGGGAGCGGGCAATGAGCAGTTCTTC
TRBJ2-3 TRBV5-6 16 NA NA CASSLAPTRSGDTQYF TGTGCCAGCAGCTTGGCGCCTACCCGGAGTGGGGATACGCAGTATTTT
TRBJ2-1 TRBV18 13 NA NA CASSPAGTNEQFF TGTGCCAGCTCACCAGCCGGGACTAATGAGCAGTTCTTC
TRBJ2-7 TRBV5-6 15 few TRBD1 CASSSGQVGTYEQYF TGTGCCAGCAGCTCGGGACAGGTGGGGACCTACGAGCAGTACTTC
TRBJ2-1 TRBV7-6 13 few NA CASSLYPRNEQFF TGTGCCAGCAGCCTTTATCCTAGGAACGAGCAGTTCTTC
TRBJ2-7 TRBV5-1 15 few TRBD2 CASTPTSGLSYEQYF TGCGCCAGCACCCCGACTAGCGGCTTATCCTACGAGCAGTACTTC
TRBJ1-1 TRBV4-1 14 few NA CASSQEVRATEAFF TGCGCCAGCAGCCAAGAAGTAAGGGCGACTGAAGCTTTCTTT
TRBJ2-3 TRBV20-1 17 NA NA CSARGSGSGARSDTQYF TGCAGTGCTAGAGGGTCGGGGTCGGGAGCTAGGTCAGATACGCAGTATTTT
TRBJ2-5 TRBV29-1 13 NA TRBD1 CSGRQGVIETQYF TGCAGCGGGCGACAGGGGGTCATAGAGACCCAGTACTTC
TRBJ2-2 TRBV5-1 15 NA NA CASSLNLVNTGELFF TGCGCCAGCAGCTTGAATCTAGTAAACACCGGGGAGCTGTTTTTT
TRBJ2-3 TRBV20-1 18 few TRBD2 CSAREQYSTSVSTDTQYF TGCAGTGCTAGAGAACAGTATTCCACTAGCGTCAGCACAGATACGCAGTATTTT
TRBJ2-5 TRBV7-9 14 many NA CASSPTEEGRPQYF TGTGCCAGCAGCCCCACCGAGGAGGGAAGGCCCCAGTACTTC
TRBJ2-7 TRBV15 17 NA TRBD1 CATSRDLRGPGSYEQYF TGTGCCACCAGCAGAGATTTGAGGGGGCCAGGCTCCTACGAGCAGTACTTC
TRBJ2-1 TRBV6-5 17 many TRBD1 CASSYSTGTGSYNEQFF TGTGCCAGCAGTTACTCGACCGGGACAGGATCCTACAATGAGCAGTTCTTC
TRBJ2-7 TRBV7-3 15 NA NA CASSSSTAFTYEQYF TGTGCCAGCAGCTCGTCGACAGCCTTTACCTACGAGCAGTACTTC
TRBJ2-2 TRBV27 14 few NA CASSLSTGAGELFF TGTGCCAGCAGTTTGTCGACGGGGGCGGGGGAGCTGTTTTTT
TRBJ2-2 TRBV30 14 few NA CAWSVYPSTGELFF TGTGCCTGGAGTGTATACCCCAGTACCGGGGAGCTGTTTTTT
TRBJ2-1 TRBV18 15 few NA CASSPEGPSYNEQFF TGTGCCAGCTCACCAGAGGGCCCTTCCTACAATGAGCAGTTCTTC
TRBJ2-3 TRBV5-5 12 many TRBD2 CASSPGLGPQYF TGTGCCAGCAGTCCTGGACTAGGTCCGCAGTATTTT
TRBJ2-3 TRBV5-1 15 many TRBD2 CASSPSGTYGDTQYF TGCGCCAGCAGCCCTAGCGGGACCTACGGGGATACGCAGTATTTT
TRBJ2-7 TRBV27 15 few TRBD1 CASSPDRAGSYEQYF TGTGCCAGCAGCCCGGACAGGGCGGGCTCCTACGAGCAGTACTTC
TRBJ2-2 TRBV20-1 14 NA NA CSASTTDNTGELFF TGCAGTGCTAGTACGACAGATAACACCGGGGAGCTGTTTTTT
TRBJ2-3 TRBV11-2 18 few NA CASSEPPGSGTNTDTQYF TGTGCCAGCAGCGAACCACCAGGGTCCGGCACCAACACAGATACGCAGTATTTT
TRBJ2-3 TRBV10-2 20 NA TRBD2 CASSVPPLAGGGTSTDTQYF TGCGCCAGCAGTGTCCCCCCTCTAGCGGGAGGGGGAACTAGCACAGATACGCAGTATTTT
TRBJ2-3 TRBV20-1 13 few NA CSARARAKDTQYF TGCAGTGCTAGAGCAAGGGCCAAAGATACGCAGTATTTT
TRBJ1-1 TRBV5-1 12 many NA CASSSPMAEAFF TGCGCCAGCAGCTCCCCGATGGCTGAAGCTTTCTTT
TRBJ2-2 TRBV4-1 16 few NA CASSQPRTALTGELFF TGCGCCAGCAGCCAACCCCGGACCGCACTCACCGGGGAGCTGTTTTTT
TRBJ2-7 TRBV4-1 16 few TRBD1 CASSQPGQQLTYEQYF TGCGCCAGCAGCCAACCGGGACAGCAACTGACCTACGAGCAGTACTTC
TRBJ2-1 TRBV11-2 16 NA TRBD2 CASSLLSGRGSNEQFF TGTGCCAGCAGCTTACTGAGCGGGAGAGGTTCCAATGAGCAGTTCTTC
TRBJ2-6 TRBV18 14 NA NA CASSPSSGAYVLTF TGTGCCAGCTCACCGAGCTCTGGGGCCTACGTCCTGACTTTC
TRBJ2-7 TRBV6-5 14 NA TRBD2 CASSQTSGSLKQYF TGTGCCAGCAGCCAGACTAGCGGGTCCCTCAAGCAGTACTTC
TRBJ2-5 TRBV28 12 NA NA CASRTGLETQYF TGTGCCAGCAGAACAGGATTAGAGACCCAGTACTTC